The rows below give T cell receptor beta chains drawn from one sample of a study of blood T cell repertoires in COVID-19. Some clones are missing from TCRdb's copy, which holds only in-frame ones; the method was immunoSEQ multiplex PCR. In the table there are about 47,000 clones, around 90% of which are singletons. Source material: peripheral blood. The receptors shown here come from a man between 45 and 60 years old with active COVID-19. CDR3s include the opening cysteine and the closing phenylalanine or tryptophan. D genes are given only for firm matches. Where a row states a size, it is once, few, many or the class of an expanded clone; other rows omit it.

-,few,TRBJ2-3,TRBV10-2,TGCGCCAGCAGGCAGGGGCTCACAGATACGCAGTATTTT,CASRQGLTDTQYF
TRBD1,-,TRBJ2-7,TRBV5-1,TGCGCCAGCAGTTTTGACAGGGGAGGAACCTACGAGCAGTACTTC,CASSFDRGGTYEQYF
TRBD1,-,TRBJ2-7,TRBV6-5,TGTGCCAGCAGTCGGGACAGGCCCCCCTACGAGCAGTACTTC,CASSRDRPPYEQYF
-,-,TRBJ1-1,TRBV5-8,TGTGCCAGCAGCTGGGAGGAGTTGAACACTGAAGCTTTCTTT,CASSWEELNTEAFF
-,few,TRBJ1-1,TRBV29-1,TGCAGCGTTTCAGACAGGAGGAACACTGAAGCTTTCTTT,CSVSDRRNTEAFF
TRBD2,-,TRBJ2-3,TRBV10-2,TGCGCCAGCAAATGGGCTAGCGGAGTTACTAGCACAGATACGCAGTATTTT,CASKWASGVTSTDTQYF
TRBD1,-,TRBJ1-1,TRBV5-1,TGCGCCAGCAGCTTATTGTCCGGCAGGGGGCGGATGAACACTGAAGCTTTCTTT,CASSLLSGRGRMNTEAFF
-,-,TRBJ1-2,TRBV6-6,TGTGCCAGCAGTTACGGCGGACTCGATCGGGGAGGCTACACCTTC,CASSYGGLDRGGYTF
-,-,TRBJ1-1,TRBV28,TGTGCCAGCAGCCTATTAGGGAAAGGGGGAGAAGCTTTCTTT,CASSLLGKGGEAFF
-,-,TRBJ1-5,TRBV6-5,TGTGCCAGCACCCAGGGTTTCAATCAGCCCCAGCATTTT,CASTQGFNQPQHF
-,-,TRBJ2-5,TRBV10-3,TGTGCCATCAGGGCCCAGCCGCTCGAGGCCCAGTACTTC,CAIRAQPLEAQYF
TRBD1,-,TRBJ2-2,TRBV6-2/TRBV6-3,TGTGCCAGCAGTCAGGGGGCCGGGGAGCTGTTTTTT,CASSQGAGELFF
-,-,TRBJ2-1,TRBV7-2,TGTGCCAGCAGCTTAGGCCTTCACGGGGACAATGAGCAGTTCTTC,CASSLGLHGDNEQFF
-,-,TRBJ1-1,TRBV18,TGTGCCAGCTCACCACGTCGGCAGGGGACTGAAGCTTTCTTT,CASSPRRQGTEAFF
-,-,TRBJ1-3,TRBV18,TGTGCCAGCTCACCGGGGCGACAGTACGGAAACACCATATATTTT,CASSPGRQYGNTIYF
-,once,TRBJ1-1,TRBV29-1,TGCAGCGTTGTATATCTTACCCTGAGGGACACTGAAGCTTTCTTT,CSVVYLTLRDTEAFF
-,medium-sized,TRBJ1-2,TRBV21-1,TGTGCCAGCAGCACAAATTCAGGGACAGGGGACCATGGCTACACCTTC,CASSTNSGTGDHGYTF
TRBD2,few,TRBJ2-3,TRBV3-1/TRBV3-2,TGTGCCAGCAGCCAAGGAGCGGGGGGGGACACAGATACGCAGTATTTT,CASSQGAGGDTDTQYF
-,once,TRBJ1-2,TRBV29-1,TGCAGCGTCCCCTGGCGAGGGGGCTACACCTTC,CSVPWRGGYTF
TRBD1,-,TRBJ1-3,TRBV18,TGTGCCAGCTCACCCGGGACAGCCGACTCTGGAAACACCATATATTTT,CASSPGTADSGNTIYF
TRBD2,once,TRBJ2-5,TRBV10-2,TGCGCCAGCAGTGCTACTAGCGGGAAGGGGGAGACCCAGTACTTC,CASSATSGKGETQYF
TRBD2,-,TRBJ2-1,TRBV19,TGTGCCAGTAGTCTCTTGGCGGGAGCCGTTTATGAGCAGTTCTTC,CASSLLAGAVYEQFF
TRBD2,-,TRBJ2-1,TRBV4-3,TGCGCCAGCAGCCGAGCCTTAGCGGGGGGCAATGAGCAGTTCTTC,CASSRALAGGNEQFF
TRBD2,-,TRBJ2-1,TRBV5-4,TGTGCCAGCAAGGCCCAACTAGCGAACAATGAGCAGTTCTTC,CASKAQLANNEQFF
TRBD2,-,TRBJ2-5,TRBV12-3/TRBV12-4,TGTGCCAGCACACTAGCGGGAGAGACCCAGTACTTC,CASTLAGETQYF
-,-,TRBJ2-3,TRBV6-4,TGTGCCAGCAGTGACGAGGGGGGGGTCACAGATACGCAGTATTTT,CASSDEGGVTDTQYF
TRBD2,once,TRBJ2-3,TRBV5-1,TGCGCCAGCAGCTCACTAGCGGGCCTGAAGACAGATACGCAGTATTTT,CASSSLAGLKTDTQYF
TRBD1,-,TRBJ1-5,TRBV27,TGTGCCAGCAGTCCGGACAGGGGTCAGCCCCAGCATTTT,CASSPDRGQPQHF
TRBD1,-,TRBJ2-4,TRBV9,TGTGCCAGCAGCGCTTCAGGGGACAGCCGAAACATTCAGTACTTC,CASSASGDSRNIQYF
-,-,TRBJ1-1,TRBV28,TGTGCCAGCAGCCCCTACAGGGAGCGCCTCGCTGAAGCTTTCTTT,CASSPYRERLAEAFF
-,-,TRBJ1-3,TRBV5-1,TGCGCCAGCAGCTTGGTCTCCTCTGGAAACACCATATATTTT,CASSLVSSGNTIYF
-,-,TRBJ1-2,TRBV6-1,TGTGCCAGCAGTGAAGGGGCCCGATCTCGCGGCTACACCTTC,CASSEGARSRGYTF
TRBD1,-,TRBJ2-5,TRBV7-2,TGTGCCAGCATGGGACAGCCCAGCAGATGGGAGACCCAGTACTTC,CASMGQPSRWETQYF
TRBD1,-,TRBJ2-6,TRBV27,TGTGCCAGCAGGAGACAGGGGGCGACGGCCAACGTCCTGACTTTC,CASRRQGATANVLTF
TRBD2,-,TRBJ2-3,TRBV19,TGTGCCAGTAAAGCGGGGCACACAGATACGCAGTATTTT,CASKAGHTDTQYF